The 24 T cell receptor beta chains below all came from one sample that was sequenced in a study of response to subunit inactivated influenza vaccine. TCRdb independently ran MiXCR on the RT-PCR reads; one entry per CDR3 protein. The sample includes more than 150,000 distinct CDR3 sequences, roughly 8.7% of them seen just once. The source was non-naive T cells sorted from PBMCs, collected on the day of vaccination. Receptors were obtained from a man in his fifties who received an inactivated influenza vaccine.

CDR3 amino acids: CASRPGTSGRSGEQFF. CDR3 DNA sequence: TGTGCCAGCAGACCGGGGACTAGCGGGAGGAGTGGGGAGCAGTTCTTC. The V gene is TRBV12-3 or TRBV12-4, the J gene TRBJ2-1; 15 bases agree with TRBD2. This CDR3 has 16 amino acids. V trimming: 6 bases; J trimming: 10 bases; junction bases outside the gene matches: 10.

This clonotype was seen repeatedly, ten times or more. The J gene is TRBJ2-1, the V gene TRBV29-1; no reliable D call. The V gene lost 7 bases and the J gene lost 9 bases, with 13 bases spanning the gap. The CDR3 length is 11 residues. Germline loops: CDR1 SQVTM, CDR2 ANQGSEA. CDR3 bases: TGCAGCGCCTATGAGTGGGGTGAGCAGTTCTTC. Translated: CSAYEWGEQFF.

This clonotype showed up many times. The chain links TRBV25-1 to TRBJ2-5; 8 bases fit TRBD2. J lost 4 bases, V lost 2 bases, and 9 bases had no gene match. This CDR3 has 16 amino acids. The germline CDR1 and CDR2 sequences are MGHDK and SYGVNS. The CDR3 nucleotides read TGTGCCAGCAGTGAACGTAGTCTAGCGGGTGCAGAGACCCAGTACTTC. Residues: CASSERSLAGAETQYF.

The J gene is TRBJ2-6, the V gene TRBV20-1; a possible D gene is TRBD1 (5 bases). Germline CDR1 reads DFQATT; CDR2 reads SNEGSKA (reference sequence). The CDR3 has 20 residues. Trimming removed 0 bases at V and 0 bases at J, with 21 bases between. Here the CDR3 reads CSARDLSAGRKYSGANVLTF. Written as DNA, the CDR3 is TGCAGTGCTAGAGATCTTTCGGCAGGGCGAAAATACTCTGGGGCCAACGTCCTGACTTTC.

This chain links TRBV6-1 with TRBJ1-5; D gene uncertain. V was clipped by 3 bases and J by 0 bases, with 6 bases between them. Germline V CDR1 and CDR2: MNHNS, SASEGT. The CDR3 runs to 14 residues. As DNA, the CDR3 is TGTGCCAGCAGTGATCGACATAGCAATCAGCCCCAGCATTTT. Residues: CASSDRHSNQPQHF.

This chain connects TRBV19 to TRBJ2-6, with D perhaps matching TRBD1 (5 bases). Trimming shortened V by 10 bases and J by 3 bases, and 13 bases separated the two germline ends. The V gene's germline CDR1 is LNHDA and CDR2 SQIVND (reference sequence). The CDR3 runs to 14 residues. CDR3 in amino acids: CAISPGYGANVLTF. CDR3 coding DNA: TGTGCCATCTCCCCAGGGTATGGGGCCAACGTCCTGACTTTC.

This clonotype was found many times. The chain is built from TRBV9 and TRBJ1-2, with 7 bases that match TRBD1. V gave up 0 bases and J gave up 3 bases; unmatched junction bases: 8. From germline, CDR1 is SGDLS and CDR2 YYNGEE. This CDR3 contains 16 residues. The chain's CDR3 is CASSVEFTGVHYGYTF. DNA for the CDR3: TGTGCCAGCAGCGTAGAATTCACAGGGGTCCACTATGGCTACACCTTC.

This chain links TRBV12-3 or TRBV12-4 with TRBJ2-2; D is unresolved. The ends were cut back, 6 bases at V and 4 bases at J, with 9 bases in the middle. This CDR3 contains 13 residues. CDR3 in amino acids: CASRVSSTGELFF. The CDR3 DNA follows: TGTGCCAGCAGGGTTAGCAGCACCGGGGAGCTGTTTTTT.

This clonotype appeared many times. This rearrangement joins TRBV7-8 to TRBJ1-2; possibly TRBD1 for D (6 bases). This CDR3 has 14 amino acids. V shed 1 base and J shed 4 bases, with 10 bases lying between them. Germline CDR1 and CDR2: SGHVS and FQNEAQ. The CDR3 here is CASSLGDTRYGYTF. The CDR3 nucleotides are TGTGCCAGCAGCTTAGGGGACACACGCTATGGCTACACCTTC.

The chain is built from TRBV7-9 and TRBJ2-7, with 8 positions matching TRBD2. V was clipped by 3 bases and J by 1 base; unmatched bases: 8. The CDR3 contains 16 residues. The germline gives CDR1 SEHNR, CDR2 FQNEAQ (reference sequence). The CDR3 region has the DNA TGTGCCAGCAGCTTCCTCCGGGGGGGCGGATCCTACGAGCAGTACTTC. This sequence encodes CASSFLRGGGSYEQYF. Full variable domain (outside the CDR3, taken from reference TRBV7-9 and TRBJ2-7): DTGVSQNPRHKITKRGQNVTFRCDPISEHNRLYWYRQTLGQGPEFLTYFQNEAQLEKSRLLSDRFSAERPKGSFSTLEIQRTEQGDSAMYLCASSFLRGGGSYEQYFGPGTRLTVT.

The chain combines TRBV18 with TRBJ1-1; unclear D gene. This CDR3 is 14 amino acids long. Between the trimmed V and J ends, which lost 5 bases and 4 bases, there was a span of 14 bases. Germline V gene lookup returns CDR1 KGHSH and CDR2 LQKENI. The CDR3 coding sequence is TGTGCCAGCTCATCCGTGGCAGCGACCACTGAAGCTTTCTTT. Amino acid sequence: CASSSVAATTEAFF.

This clonotype showed up many times. This chain connects TRBV7-2 to TRBJ2-5, with unresolved D. Germline CDR1 reads SGHTA; CDR2 reads FQGNSA. Trimming took 0 bases from V and 5 from J, leaving 13 bases between them. CDR3 length: 15 amino acids. The chain's CDR3 is CASSLALSKGETQYF. Here the CDR3 DNA reads TGTGCCAGCAGCTTAGCGCTTAGTAAGGGTGAGACCCAGTACTTC.

This clonotype was observed at least ten times. The chain employs TRBV11-1 and TRBJ2-1; 7 bases match TRBD1. This CDR3 region has 14 residues. V was clipped by 1 base and J by 6 bases; unmatched bases: 3. Germline CDR1 SGHAT, CDR2 FQDESV (reference sequence). CDR3: CASSLGQGSNEQFF. The CDR3 DNA follows: TGTGCCAGCAGCTTAGGACAGGGCTCCAATGAGCAGTTCTTC.

Many counts were recorded for this clonotype. This chain links TRBV4-3 with TRBJ2-7; perhaps D is TRBD1 or TRBD2 (6 bases each). Per germline, CDR1 LGHNA and CDR2 YSLEER. The CDR3 has 15 amino acids. Trimming left V 2 bases short and J 3 bases short, with 14 bases between. The CDR3 coding sequence is TGCGCCAGCAGCCAATATGCCGGGGGCCGCTACGAGCAGTACTTC. It is translated as CASSQYAGGRYEQYF.

This clonotype has more than one count but fewer than ten. This chain joins TRBV4-1 and TRBJ1-2; D is perhaps TRBD1 (5 bases). The CDR3 is 15 amino acids. Trimming took 1 base from V and 5 from J, leaving 14 bases between them. The V gene's germline CDR1 is MGHRA and CDR2 YSYEKL. The DNA of the CDR3 is TGCGCCAGCAGCCAAGTCAGTCAGGGCGGGTATGGCTACACCTTC. As protein: CASSQVSQGGYGYTF.

This clonotype occurred many times. The V call is TRBV29-1, the J call TRBJ2-7; D is uncertain. This CDR3 is built from 11 residues. V was pared by 5 bases and J by 2 bases, with 7 bases between. CDR1 and CDR2 (germline): SQVTM, ANQGSEA. The CDR3 DNA follows: TGCAGCGTTCGAAACACCTACGAGCAGTACTTC. Its protein is CSVRNTYEQYF.

This clonotype was recorded at least ten times. J is TRBJ1-1 and V is TRBV5-1; tentatively, D is TRBD1 (6 bases). In germline, CDR1 is SGHRS, CDR2 YFSETQ. V gave up 4 bases and J gave up 4 bases, with 17 bases separating them. The CDR3 length is 15 residues. CDR3 loop: CASSDRGLGGTEAFF. The CDR3 region has the DNA TGCGCCAGCAGCGACCGGGGGCTCGGCGGCACTGAAGCTTTCTTT.

V usage is TRBV12-3 or TRBV12-4 and J usage is TRBJ2-5; a possible D gene is TRBD2 (5 bases). The CDR3 has 16 residues. V lost 0 bases and J lost 5, with 16 bases in between. CDR3 sequence: CASSLAGRGSWETQYF. In DNA, the CDR3 is TGTGCCAGCAGTTTAGCGGGTCGGGGATCCTGGGAGACCCAGTACTTC.

This clonotype was counted between two and nine times. The rearrangement uses TRBV11-2 and TRBJ2-5; D is ambiguous. Trimming stripped 0 bases from V and 4 bases from J, with 12 bases between. The CDR3 length is 15 residues. Per the germline V gene, CDR1 is SGHAT and CDR2 is FQNNGV. This CDR3 is CASSLERVALETQYF. The CDR3 nucleotides read TGTGCCAGCAGCTTAGAACGGGTCGCGTTAGAGACCCAGTACTTC.

In its sample, this clonotype was seen a few times. The chain recombines TRBV24-1 with TRBJ2-3; D is undetermined. CDR3 length equals 11 residues. The V end lost 2 bases, the J end lost 7 bases, and 3 bases lay between the germline ends. Germline-derived CDR1 and CDR2 are KGHDR and SFDVKD. The chain's CDR3 is CATSDSNTQYF. CDR3 DNA sequence: TGTGCCACCAGTGATTCGAATACGCAGTATTTT.

The chain uses TRBV6-2 or TRBV6-3 and TRBJ1-2; 7 bases match TRBD1. After removal of 4 bases from V and 2 bases from J, the junction contained 13 bases not matched to a gene. This CDR3 has 17 amino acids. Germline V lookup: CDR1 MNHEY, CDR2 SVGEGT. This CDR3 is CASSSRDSGSRNYGYTF. The CDR3 region has the DNA TGTGCCAGCAGTTCTCGGGACAGCGGCTCTAGAAACTATGGCTACACCTTC.

This clonotype was seen repeatedly, ten times or more. The V call is TRBV4-2, the J call TRBJ1-1; D is unresolved. This CDR3 contains 15 residues. Germline CDR1 is LGHNA and CDR2 is YNFKEQ. V lost 1 base to trimming and J lost 4 bases, with 13 bases between them. The CDR3 protein is CASSQATDLSTEAFF. CDR3 nucleotides: TGTGCCAGCAGCCAAGCCACGGACCTGAGCACTGAAGCTTTCTTT.

Many counts were recorded for this clonotype. The gene calls are TRBV5-1 and TRBJ1-1, with a weak D call TRBD1 (5 bases). The CDR3 covers 13 residues. Germline CDR1 reads SGHRS; CDR2 reads YFSETQ. Trimming pared 2 bases from V and 5 bases from J, leaving 10 bases between. CDR3 DNA sequence: TGCGCCAGCAGCTTCGGGGGGAGGACTGAAGCTTTCTTT. Its translation is CASSFGGRTEAFF.

Only a few counts were recorded for this clonotype. V usage is TRBV6-1 and J usage is TRBJ1-1; D unresolved. Trimming pared 6 bases from V and 3 bases from J, leaving 14 bases between. The CDR3 has 14 residues. Per the germline V gene, CDR1 is MNHNS and CDR2 is SASEGT. The CDR3 region has the DNA TGTGCCAGCAGACTTCTGACCGGATACACTGAAGCTTTCTTT. It encodes CASRLLTGYTEAFF.